Shown below are 16 T cell receptor beta chains from a single sample sequenced in a study of Graves' ophthalmopathy and Graves' hyperthyroidism. Amplifying from RNA transcripts, the study obtained TCR beta CDR3 regions. HTBI-primed first-round RT-PCR preceded second-round multiplex PCR. TCRdb independently ran MiXCR on the multiplex PCR reads; one entry per CDR3 protein. Here the sample spans about 400,000 distinct CDR3 sequences, around 16% being singletons. The sample was peripheral blood. Source of these receptors: a woman aged 18-29 years with Graves' ophthalmopathy.

This clonotype showed up many times. The chain couples TRBV11-2 to TRBJ2-5; TRBD1 matches 7 bases. Unmatched junction bases numbered 4, after V lost 1 base and J lost 2 bases. Germline lookup yields CDR1 SGHAT and CDR2 FQNNGV. The CDR3 sequence is 15 residues long. The CDR3 reads CASSLAKTGQETQYF. The CDR3 DNA reads TGTGCCAGCAGCTTAGCCAAGACAGGGCAAGAGACCCAGTACTTC.

This sequence joins TRBV28 and TRBJ1-1; D might be TRBD1 (6 bases). This CDR3 comprises 14 residues. V lost 6 bases and J lost 5, with 16 bases in between. Germline V CDR1 and CDR2: MDHEN, SYDVKM. The CDR3 here is CASSYLRGGTEAFF. In DNA form, the CDR3 reads TGTGCCAGCAGCTATCTCAGGGGAGGAACTGAAGCTTTCTTT.

This clonotype was counted at least ten times. This rearrangement joins TRBV28 to TRBJ2-5; no reliable D call. The V gene's germline CDR1 is MDHEN and CDR2 SYDVKM. The CDR3 contains 14 residues. Trimming took off 6 bases at V and 1 base at J, with 12 bases between the two ends. The DNA for the CDR3 is TGTGCCAGCAGCCCGTTGGTGCTCCAAGAGACCCAGTACTTC. Protein sequence: CASSPLVLQETQYF.

A note on this clonotype: It may be a read error: a sequence one base away is much more abundant. Since the CDR3 does not end with the conserved phenylalanine or tryptophan, this likely comes from a read error. The rearrangement joins TRBV15 to TRBJ2-7; tentatively, D is TRBD1 (6 bases). The germline CDR1 and CDR2 sequences are LNHNV and YYDKDF (reference sequence). V lost 6 bases to trimming and J lost 3 bases, with 12 bases between them. This CDR3 comprises 13 residues. The CDR3 region is CATSRDRNYEQYL. The CDR3 bases are TGTGCCACCAGTCGAGACAGGAACTACGAGCAGTACCTC.

Many counts were recorded for this clonotype. The rearrangement joins TRBV20-1 to TRBJ1-1; D gene uncertain. Deletions cut 0 bases from V and 7 bases from J, with 9 bases between. The CDR3 contains 12 residues. The germline CDR1 and CDR2 sequences are DFQATT and SNEGSKA (reference sequence). The CDR3, as DNA: TGCAGTGCTAGAGATGACCCCCTTGAAGCTTTCTTT. Translated, it gives CSARDDPLEAFF.

This clonotype was counted at least ten times. The rearrangement joins TRBV6-5 to TRBJ2-7; D may be TRBD1 (5 bases). V was trimmed by 2 bases and J by 2 bases, leaving 13 bases between them. Germline V lookup: CDR1 MNHEY, CDR2 SVGAGI. The CDR3 length is 15 residues. Written as DNA, the CDR3 is TGTGCCAGCAGTTACAGGGCAGGACATCCCTACGAGCAGTACTTC. Translated: CASSYRAGHPYEQYF.

In this sample, this clonotype turned up many times. The chain carries TRBV15 and TRBJ1-5, with TRBD1 as a possible D gene (5 bases). The germline V gene encodes CDR1 LNHNV and CDR2 YYDKDF (reference sequence). V lost 5 bases and J lost 1, with 15 bases in between. The CDR3 is made up of 16 amino acids. This CDR3 is CATSGGTDESNQPQHF. CDR3 DNA sequence: TGTGCCACCAGCGGGGGGACCGACGAGAGCAATCAGCCCCAGCATTTT.

This clonotype appeared many times. The genes are TRBV27 and TRBJ2-7; 11 bases map to TRBD1. The CDR3 sequence is 16 residues long. The germline gives CDR1 MNHEY, CDR2 SMNVEV (reference sequence). V lost 5 bases and J lost 1; bases outside the gene matches: 7. In DNA, the CDR3 is TGTGCCAGCAGTCACCTCGGGACAGGGGGTTCCTACGAGCAGTACTTC. Amino acids: CASSHLGTGGSYEQYF.

V usage is TRBV18 and J usage is TRBJ2-7, with 9 positions matching TRBD1. With V trimmed by 1 base and J by 4 bases, 2 bases remained unmatched. The CDR3 length is 14 residues. CDR1 is KGHSH and CDR2 is LQKENI in the germline V gene. The CDR3 loop reads CASSPLDRGYEQYF. The CDR3 DNA is TGTGCCAGCTCACCACTAGACAGGGGGTACGAGCAGTACTTC.

This clonotype was observed at least ten times. The V call is TRBV30, the J call TRBJ2-7; 9 bases agree with TRBD1. From germline, CDR1 is GTSNPN and CDR2 SVGIG (reference sequence). The ends lost 5 bases at V and 7 bases at J; junction bases unmatched: 6. The CDR3 totals 12 residues. The CDR3, as DNA: TGTGCCTGGTGGCTGGGACAGGGAGAGCAGTACTTC. Its protein is CAWWLGQGEQYF.

This chain uses TRBV9 with TRBJ1-1; D remains ambiguous. V lost 1 base and J 11 bases, leaving 18 bases between the germline ends. The CDR3 totals 14 residues. The germline V gene encodes CDR1 SGDLS and CDR2 YYNGEE. CDR3 nucleotide sequence: TGTGCCAGCAGCGTACCGGCAGCACCAATTAGGGCTTTCTTT. Amino acid sequence: CASSVPAAPIRAFF.

Many counts were recorded for this clonotype. V is TRBV30 and J is TRBJ2-6, with D unclear. Trimming removed 5 bases from V and 0 bases from J, with 11 bases in between. The CDR3 totals 15 residues. CDR1 and CDR2 (germline): GTSNPN, SVGIG (reference sequence). CDR3 bases: TGTGCCTGGGGGTACGTCGGCTCTGGGGCCAACGTCCTGACTTTC. This gives the protein CAWGYVGSGANVLTF.

Many counts were recorded for this clonotype. The rearrangement uses TRBV6-1 and TRBJ2-7; TRBD1 matches 8 bases. CDR3 length: 14 amino acids. CDR1 is MNHNS, CDR2 SASEGT, per germline. V was pared by 6 bases and J by 3 bases, with 7 bases of the junction left unmatched. Here the CDR3 DNA reads TGTGCCAGCAGCCCCGGGACAGGATTCTACGAGCAGTACTTC. Translation: CASSPGTGFYEQYF.

This clonotype was detected many times. This chain joins TRBV3-1 and TRBJ1-2; D is perhaps TRBD1 (5 bases). The CDR3 totals 12 residues. In germline, CDR1 is LGHDT, CDR2 YNNKEL (reference sequence). The ends were cut back, 3 bases at V and 5 bases at J, with 7 bases in the middle. For the CDR3, the DNA is TGTGCCAGCAGCCACAGGGTATATGGCTACACCTTC. Translation: CASSHRVYGYTF.

This clonotype was seen only a few times. This rearrangement joins TRBV12-3 or TRBV12-4 to TRBJ2-7; D is uncertain. The CDR3 totals 14 residues. Between the trimmed V and J ends, which lost 2 bases and 6 bases, there was a span of 14 bases. In DNA, the CDR3 is TGTGCCAGCAGTTTAATAGGATCGGATCGCGAGCAGTACTTC. Amino acid sequence: CASSLIGSDREQYF.

In its sample, this clonotype was seen many times. This sequence joins TRBV6-5 and TRBJ2-2, with D unresolved. This CDR3 region has 11 residues. CDR1 is MNHEY, CDR2 SVGAGI, per germline. V was shortened by 7 bases and J by 6 bases, with 6 bases between the two germline ends. CDR3 loop: CASTKAGELFF. The CDR3 nucleotides read TGTGCCAGCACGAAGGCCGGGGAGCTGTTTTTT.